Sequencing of this T cell receptor (beta chain) was carried out in a study of CD8 T cells in Susac syndrome. The overall study: Sequencing included Susac syndrome patients, about 6 of them with active disease and about 8 in remission.

CD8+ and CD4+ T cells taken from blood had their TCR beta sequenced. Definite or probable Susac syndrome was diagnosed using recently defined diagnostic criteria. Study-wide findings and caveats: Expansion of clones was not seen in the CD4+ T cell repertoires of Susac syndrome.

About this clonotype: Its antigen is currently unknown.

Trimming pared 0 bases from V and 0 bases from J, leaving 15 bases between. From germline, CDR1 is MGHRA and CDR2 YSYEKL. The CDR3 sequence is 17 residues long. RNA was extracted with the RNeasy kit, and a quantity of roughly 0.45 to 1 ug was reverse transcribed using random hexamers. TCRdb re-derived calls from the immunoSEQ multiplex PCR reads in MiXCR, one entry per CDR3 protein. The table records roughly 200,000 distinct CDR3 sequences, just under 95% of them present only once. This sequence was found in a human donor with Susac syndrome. The V call is TRBV4-1, the J call TRBJ2-7; D gene ambiguous. The specimen was CD4+ T cells from PBMCs. The CDR3 DNA reads TGCGCCAGCAGCCAAGAAGACATCGGGCCCAACTCCTACGAGCAGTACTTC. Translating it yields CASSQEDIGPNSYEQYF.